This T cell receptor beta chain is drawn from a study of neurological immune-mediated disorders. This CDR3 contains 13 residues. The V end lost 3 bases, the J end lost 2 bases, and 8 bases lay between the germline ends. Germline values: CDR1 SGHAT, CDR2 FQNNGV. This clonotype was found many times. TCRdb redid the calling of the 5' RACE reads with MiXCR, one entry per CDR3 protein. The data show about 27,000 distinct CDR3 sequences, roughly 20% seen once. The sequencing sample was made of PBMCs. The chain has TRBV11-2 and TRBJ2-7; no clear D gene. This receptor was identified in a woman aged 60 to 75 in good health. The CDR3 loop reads CASSLNSPYEQYF. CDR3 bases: TGTGCCAGCAGCTTGAACAGTCCCTACGAGCAGTACTTC.